This T cell receptor beta chain was identified in a study of lung T cells in sarcoidosis with Löfgren's syndrome. Study results and limitations: TRAV12-1 preferentially paired with TRBV2, with homologous CDR3s. Sarcoidosis antigen recognition was only suggested, antigen unidentified.

This clonotype is medium-sized. The antigen remains undetermined. The CDR3 covers 13 residues. CDR1 is KGHSH, CDR2 LQKENI, per germline. V was cut by 5 bases and J by 1 base, with 8 bases left in between. TCRdb analysed the reads with MiXCR anew, one entry per CDR3 protein. The profile shows 2,000 to 2,500 distinct CDR3 sequences, around 20% of them singletons. This sequence was found in a human donor with sarcoidosis (Löfgren's syndrome or another form), or a control subject (not recorded which). The V and J genes are TRBV18 and TRBJ2-5; D may correspond to TRBD1 or TRBD2 (5 bases each). The specimen sequenced was CD4+ T cells from bronchoalveolar lavage. In DNA, the CDR3 is TGTGCCAGCTCAACCGGGACCCAAGAGACCCAGTACTTC. It codes for CASSTGTQETQYF.